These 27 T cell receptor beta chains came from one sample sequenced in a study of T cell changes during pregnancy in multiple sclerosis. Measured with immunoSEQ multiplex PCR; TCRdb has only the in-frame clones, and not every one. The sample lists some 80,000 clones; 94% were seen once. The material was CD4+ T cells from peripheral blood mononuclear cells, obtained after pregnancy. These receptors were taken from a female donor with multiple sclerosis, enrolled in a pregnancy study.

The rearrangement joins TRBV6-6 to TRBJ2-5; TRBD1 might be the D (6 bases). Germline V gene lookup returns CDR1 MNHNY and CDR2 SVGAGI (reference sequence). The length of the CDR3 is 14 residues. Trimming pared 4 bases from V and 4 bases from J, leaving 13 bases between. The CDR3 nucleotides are TGTGCCAGCAGTTCCCCGCAGGGGCGAGAGACCCAGTACTTC. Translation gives CASSSPQGRETQYF.

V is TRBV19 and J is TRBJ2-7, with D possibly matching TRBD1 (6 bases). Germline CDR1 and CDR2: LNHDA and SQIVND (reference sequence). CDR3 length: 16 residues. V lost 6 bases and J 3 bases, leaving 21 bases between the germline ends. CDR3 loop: CASSSNNANRVYEQYF. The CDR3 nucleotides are TGTGCCAGTAGCTCTAACAACGCAAACAGGGTCTACGAGCAGTACTTC. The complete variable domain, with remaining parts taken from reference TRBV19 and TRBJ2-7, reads DGGITQSPKYLFRKEGQNVTLSCEQNLNHDAMYWYRQDPGQGLRLIYYSQIVNDFQKGDIAEGYSVSREKKESFPLTVTSAQKNPTAFYLCASSSNNANRVYEQYFGPGTRLTVT.

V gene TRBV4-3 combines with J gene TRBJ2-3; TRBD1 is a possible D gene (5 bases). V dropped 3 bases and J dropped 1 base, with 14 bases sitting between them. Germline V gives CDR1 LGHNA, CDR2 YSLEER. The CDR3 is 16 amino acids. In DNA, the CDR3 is TGCGCCAGCAGCCAGGCCCCGACAGTGGGCACAGATACGCAGTATTTT. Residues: CASSQAPTVGTDTQYF.

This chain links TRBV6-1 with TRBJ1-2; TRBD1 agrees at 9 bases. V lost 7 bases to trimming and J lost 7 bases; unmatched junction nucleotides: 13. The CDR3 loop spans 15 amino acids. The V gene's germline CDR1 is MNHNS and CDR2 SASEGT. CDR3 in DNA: TGTGCCAGCACTACCTCTACAGGGGGCTATCGTGGCTACACCTTC. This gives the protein CASTTSTGGYRGYTF.

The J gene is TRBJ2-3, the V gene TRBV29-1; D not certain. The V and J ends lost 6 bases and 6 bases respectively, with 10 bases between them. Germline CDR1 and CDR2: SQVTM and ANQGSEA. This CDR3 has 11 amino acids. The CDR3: CSVKPGDTQYF. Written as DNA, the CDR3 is TGCAGCGTCAAACCCGGTGATACGCAGTATTTT.

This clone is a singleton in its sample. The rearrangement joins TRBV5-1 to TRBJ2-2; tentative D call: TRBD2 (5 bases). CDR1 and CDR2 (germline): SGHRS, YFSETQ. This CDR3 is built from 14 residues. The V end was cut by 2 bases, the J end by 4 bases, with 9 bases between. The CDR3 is CASSFPGGTGELFF. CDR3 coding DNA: TGCGCCAGCAGCTTCCCTGGAGGCACCGGGGAGCTGTTTTTT.

The CDR3 DNA reads TGTGCCAGCAGTTACTCGTGGGGGGATGGGGAGACCCAGTACTTC. It specifies CASSYSWGDGETQYF. The chain recombines TRBV6-6 with TRBJ2-5; maybe TRBD2 (6 bases). The CDR3 is 15 residues long. Germline V lookup: CDR1 MNHNY, CDR2 SVGAGI (reference sequence). V was shortened by 0 bases and J by 5 bases, with 13 bases between the two germline ends.

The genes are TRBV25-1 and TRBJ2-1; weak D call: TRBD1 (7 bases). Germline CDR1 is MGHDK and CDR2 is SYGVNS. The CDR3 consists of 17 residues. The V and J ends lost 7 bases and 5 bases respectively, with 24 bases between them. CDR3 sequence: CASIKGGGKGTDNEQFF. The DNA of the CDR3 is TGTGCCAGCATAAAGGGTGGAGGGAAAGGGACAGACAATGAGCAGTTCTTC.

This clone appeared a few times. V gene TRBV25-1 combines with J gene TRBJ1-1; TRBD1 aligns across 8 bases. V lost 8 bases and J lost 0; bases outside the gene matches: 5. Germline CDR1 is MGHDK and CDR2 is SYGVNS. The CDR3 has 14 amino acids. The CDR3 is CASGTGPMNTEAFF. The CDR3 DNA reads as TGTGCCAGCGGGACAGGACCGATGAACACTGAAGCTTTCTTT.

CDR3 DNA sequence: TGTGCCATCTCGGCAGGGTTAATCGGGGAGCTGTTTTTT. This codes for CAISAGLIGELFF. V usage is TRBV10-3 and J usage is TRBJ2-2; D is possibly TRBD1 (5 bases). The CDR3 runs to 13 residues. Per the germline V gene, CDR1 is ENHRY and CDR2 is SYGVKD. The V and J ends lost 8 bases and 7 bases respectively, with 14 bases between them.

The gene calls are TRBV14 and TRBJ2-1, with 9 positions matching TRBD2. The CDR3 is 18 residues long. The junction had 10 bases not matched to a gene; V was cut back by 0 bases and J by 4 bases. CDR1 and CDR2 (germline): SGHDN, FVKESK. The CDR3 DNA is TGTGCCAGCAGCCAAGATGGGAGGACTAGCGCAAAATACAATGAGCAGTTCTTC. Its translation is CASSQDGRTSAKYNEQFF.

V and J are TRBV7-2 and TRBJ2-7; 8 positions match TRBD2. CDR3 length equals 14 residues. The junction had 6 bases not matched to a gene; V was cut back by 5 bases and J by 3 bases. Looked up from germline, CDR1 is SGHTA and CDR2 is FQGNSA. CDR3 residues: CASSRTSSFYEQYF. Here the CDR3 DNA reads TGTGCCAGCAGCCGGACTAGCAGTTTCTACGAGCAGTACTTC. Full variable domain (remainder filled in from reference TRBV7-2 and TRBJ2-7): GAGVSQSPSNKVTEKGKDVELRCDPISGHTALYWYRQSLGQGLEFLIYFQGNSAPDKSGLPSDRFSAERTGGSVSTLTIQRTQQEDSAVYLCASSRTSSFYEQYFGPGTRLTVT.

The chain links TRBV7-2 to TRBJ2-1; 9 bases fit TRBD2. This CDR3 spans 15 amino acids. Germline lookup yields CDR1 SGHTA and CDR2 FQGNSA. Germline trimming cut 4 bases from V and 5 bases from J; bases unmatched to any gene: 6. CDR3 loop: CASSSSGLANNEQFF. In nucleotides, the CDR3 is TGTGCCAGCAGCTCCTCGGGACTAGCAAACAATGAGCAGTTCTTC. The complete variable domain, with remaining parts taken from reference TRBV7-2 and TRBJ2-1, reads GAGVSQSPSNKVTEKGKDVELRCDPISGHTALYWYRQSLGQGLEFLIYFQGNSAPDKSGLPSDRFSAERTGGSVSTLTIQRTQQEDSAVYLCASSSSGLANNEQFFGPGTRLTVL.

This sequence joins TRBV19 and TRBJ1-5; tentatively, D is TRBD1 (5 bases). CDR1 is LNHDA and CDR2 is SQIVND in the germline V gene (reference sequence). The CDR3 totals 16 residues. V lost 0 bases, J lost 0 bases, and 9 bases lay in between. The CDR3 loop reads CASSIDQGYSNQPQHF. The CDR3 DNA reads TGTGCCAGTAGTATAGATCAGGGATATAGCAATCAGCCCCAGCATTTT.

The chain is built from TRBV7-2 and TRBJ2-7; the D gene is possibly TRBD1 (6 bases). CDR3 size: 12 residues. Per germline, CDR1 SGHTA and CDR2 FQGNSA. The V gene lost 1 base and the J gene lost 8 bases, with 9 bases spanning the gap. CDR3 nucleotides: TGTGCCAGCAGCTTAGGACAGGCAAAGCAGTACTTC. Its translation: CASSLGQAKQYF.

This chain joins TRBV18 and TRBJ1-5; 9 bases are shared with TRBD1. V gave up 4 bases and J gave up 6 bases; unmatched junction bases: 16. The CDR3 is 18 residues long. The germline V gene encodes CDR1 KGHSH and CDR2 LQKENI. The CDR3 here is CASSLEGQGGDLSQPQHF. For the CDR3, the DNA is TGTGCCAGCTCACTGGAGGGACAGGGTGGGGATTTAAGTCAGCCCCAGCATTTT.

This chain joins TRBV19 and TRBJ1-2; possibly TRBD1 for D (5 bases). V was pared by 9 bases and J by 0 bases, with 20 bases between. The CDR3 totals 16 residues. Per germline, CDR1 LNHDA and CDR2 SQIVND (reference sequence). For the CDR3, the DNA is TGTGCCAGCCAAGGGGCGTCTAGATCAGCTAACTATGGCTACACCTTC. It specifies CASQGASRSANYGYTF.

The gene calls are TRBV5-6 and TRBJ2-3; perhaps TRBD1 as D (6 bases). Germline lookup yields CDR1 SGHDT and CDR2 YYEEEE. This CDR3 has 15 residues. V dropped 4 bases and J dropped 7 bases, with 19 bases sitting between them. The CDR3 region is CASSPGQIRENTQYF. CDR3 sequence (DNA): TGTGCCAGCAGCCCAGGACAGATCCGGGAAAATACGCAGTATTTT.

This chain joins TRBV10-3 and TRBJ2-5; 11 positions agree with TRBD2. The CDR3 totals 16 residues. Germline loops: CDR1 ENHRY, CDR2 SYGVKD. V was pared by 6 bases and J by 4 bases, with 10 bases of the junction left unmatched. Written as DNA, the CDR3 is TGTGCCATCAGCTACGGACTAGCGGGCGGGTTAGAGACCCAGTACTTC. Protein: CAISYGLAGGLETQYF.

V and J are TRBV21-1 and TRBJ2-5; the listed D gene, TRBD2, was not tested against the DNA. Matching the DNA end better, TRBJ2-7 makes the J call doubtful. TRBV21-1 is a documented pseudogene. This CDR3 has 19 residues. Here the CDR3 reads CASSKFMATSPERNYEQYF. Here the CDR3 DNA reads TGTGCCAGCAGCAAGTTCATGGCGACTAGTCCCGAACGAAACTACGAGCAGTACTTC.

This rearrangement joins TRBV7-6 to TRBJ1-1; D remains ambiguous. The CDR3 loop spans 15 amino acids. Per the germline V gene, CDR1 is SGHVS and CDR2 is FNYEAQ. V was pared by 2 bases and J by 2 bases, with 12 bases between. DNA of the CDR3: TGTGCCAGCAGCTTAATAGCGGGGTCCAACACTGAAGCTTTCTTT. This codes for CASSLIAGSNTEAFF.

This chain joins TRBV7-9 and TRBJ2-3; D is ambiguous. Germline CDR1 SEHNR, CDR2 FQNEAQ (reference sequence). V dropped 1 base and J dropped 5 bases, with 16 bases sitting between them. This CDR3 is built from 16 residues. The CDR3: CASSLESPLAGDTQYF. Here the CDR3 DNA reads TGTGCCAGCAGCTTAGAATCGCCCTTGGCTGGAGATACGCAGTATTTT.

The CDR3 loop is CASSRPGQFNEKLFF. CDR3 sequence (DNA): TGTGCCAGCAGTCGCCCGGGACAGTTTAATGAAAAACTGTTTTTT. The chain combines TRBV6-6 with TRBJ1-4, with TRBD1 identical over 7 bases. The CDR3 is 15 residues long. Per germline, CDR1 MNHNY and CDR2 SVGAGI (reference sequence). V lost 5 bases, J lost 4 bases, and 7 bases stayed unmatched.

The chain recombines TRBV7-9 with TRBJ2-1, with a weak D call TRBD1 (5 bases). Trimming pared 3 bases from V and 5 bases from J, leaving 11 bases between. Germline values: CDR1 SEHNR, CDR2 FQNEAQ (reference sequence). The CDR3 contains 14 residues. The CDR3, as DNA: TGTGCCAGCAGCTTCAGACAGCCAGACAATGAGCAGTTCTTC. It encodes CASSFRQPDNEQFF.

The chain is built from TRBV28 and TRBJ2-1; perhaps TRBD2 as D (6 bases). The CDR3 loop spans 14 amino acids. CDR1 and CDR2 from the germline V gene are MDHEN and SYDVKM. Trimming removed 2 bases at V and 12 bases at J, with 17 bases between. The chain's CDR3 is CASSLPAITSWQFF. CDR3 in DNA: TGTGCCAGCAGTTTACCCGCCATCACTAGCTGGCAGTTCTTC.

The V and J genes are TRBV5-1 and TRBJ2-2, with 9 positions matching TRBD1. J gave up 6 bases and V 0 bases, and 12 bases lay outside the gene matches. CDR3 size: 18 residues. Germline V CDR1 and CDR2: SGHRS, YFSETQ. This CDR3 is CASSLALLGQGYAGELFF. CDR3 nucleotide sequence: TGCGCCAGCAGCTTGGCCTTGCTTGGACAGGGGTATGCCGGGGAGCTGTTTTTT.

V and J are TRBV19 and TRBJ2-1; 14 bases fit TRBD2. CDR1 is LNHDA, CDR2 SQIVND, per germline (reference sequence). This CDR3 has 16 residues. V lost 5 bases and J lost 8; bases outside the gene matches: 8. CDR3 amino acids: CASSAGLAGGFDEQFF. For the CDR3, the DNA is TGTGCCAGTAGTGCCGGACTAGCGGGAGGATTTGATGAGCAGTTCTTC.